The 2 T cell receptor beta chains given below trace back to one sample, sequenced in a study of somatic mutations in cytotoxic T cells in rheumatoid arthritis. Assay used: immunoSEQ multiplex PCR; TCRdb lists only in-frame clones, some missing. The repertoire includes about 30,000 clones, roughly 80% of them detected once, and 7.5% to 10% sits in the top ten. Source material: CD8+ T cells sorted from blood. Receptors originate from an adult with rheumatoid arthritis.

The chain recombines TRBV29-1 with TRBJ2-1; D possibly corresponds to TRBD2 (6 bases). Trimming took 4 bases from V and 9 from J, leaving 25 bases between them. CDR1 SQVTM and CDR2 ANQGSEA come from the germline V gene. There are 16 residues in the CDR3. CDR3 nucleotides: TGCAGCGTTGGATGGTTTGGGGGGAAATTAGTTTTTGAGCAGTTCTTC. Protein sequence: CSVGWFGGKLVFEQFF.

This chain links TRBV19 with TRBJ2-7; D ambiguous. The CDR3 extends over 15 amino acids. V was clipped by 5 bases and J by 0 bases, with 14 bases between them. In germline, CDR1 is LNHDA, CDR2 SQIVND (reference sequence). The CDR3 is CASSSAVRSSYEQYF. The CDR3 nucleotides are TGTGCCAGTAGTTCCGCGGTTAGGAGCTCCTACGAGCAGTACTTC. Combining the CDR3 with reference TRBV19 and TRBJ2-7 gives the whole variable domain DGGITQSPKYLFRKEGQNVTLSCEQNLNHDAMYWYRQDPGQGLRLIYYSQIVNDFQKGDIAEGYSVSREKKESFPLTVTSAQKNPTAFYLCASSSAVRSSYEQYFGPGTRLTVT.